The clone carrying this T cell receptor beta chain was found a few times. These data are taken from a study of blood T cell repertoires in COVID-19. Generated by immunoSEQ multiplex PCR, the TCRdb table keeps only in-frame clones and is missing some. In the table there are approximately 28,000 clones, about two thirds of which are singletons. This TCR was sampled from a boy aged 2-9 years with active or convalescent COVID-19. Specimen: peripheral blood.

CDR3 DNA sequence: TGTGCCACCAGTGCCAGGGACTATGGCTACACCTTC. Its protein is CATSARDYGYTF. The gene calls are TRBV24-1 and TRBJ1-2, with a possible D match to TRBD1 (5 bases). CDR1 is KGHDR and CDR2 is SFDVKD in the germline V gene. The CDR3 sequence is 12 residues long. V was shortened by 5 bases and J by 3 bases, with 6 bases between the two germline ends.